Listed here are 10 T cell receptor beta chains from one sample, sequenced in a study of healthy donors' naive CD4 and CD8 T cells. Each TCR library used around 0.5 ug of total RNA and a linear amplification protocol. TCRdb redid the calling of the reads with MiXCR, one entry per CDR3 protein. The sample lists about 180,000 distinct CDR3 sequences; 65% to 80% were seen once. The specimen sequenced was naive CD4+ and CD8+ T cells sorted from blood, pooled from several donors. The receptors shown here come from a pool of human donors in good health; the sample pools cells from several healthy donors.

The rearrangement uses TRBV27 and TRBJ2-1; the match to TRBD2 covers 14 bases. Looked up from germline, CDR1 is MNHEY and CDR2 is SMNVEV (reference sequence). V was pared by 6 bases and J by 10 bases, with 17 bases of the junction left unmatched. The CDR3 runs to 18 residues. CDR3 region: CASSHRLAGGPRTAEQFF. The DNA of the CDR3 is TGTGCCAGCAGCCATCGACTAGCGGGAGGGCCGAGGACGGCCGAGCAGTTCTTC.

The chain employs TRBV6-2 or TRBV6-3 and TRBJ2-3; maybe TRBD1 (5 bases). The CDR3 contains 14 residues. CDR1 and CDR2 (germline): MNHEY, SVGEGT. Deletions cut 7 bases from V and 7 bases from J, with 18 bases between. CDR3 loop: CASTYGQGTNTQYF. CDR3 bases: TGTGCCAGCACCTACGGGCAGGGCACGAATACGCAGTATTTT.

The gene calls are TRBV29-1 and TRBJ2-7; no clear D. V was trimmed by 5 bases and J by 0 bases, leaving 8 bases between them. CDR1 and CDR2 from the germline V gene are SQVTM and ANQGSEA. This CDR3 is 12 amino acids long. CDR3 sequence reads: CSVSGGSYEQYF. DNA for the CDR3: TGCAGCGTTTCAGGCGGCTCCTACGAGCAGTACTTC.

CDR3 amino acids: CASSQEMIAGVVGTQYF. DNA of the CDR3: TGTGCCAGCAGCCAAGAGATGATAGCGGGAGTAGTTGGTACGCAGTATTTT. The V gene is TRBV4-2, the J gene TRBJ2-3; TRBD2 matches 9 bases. V lost 0 bases, J lost 8 bases, and 12 bases stayed unmatched. The CDR3 loop spans 17 amino acids. Germline V lookup: CDR1 LGHNA, CDR2 YNFKEQ.

The DNA for the CDR3 is TGTGCCAGTAGTCCCTGGGGCTCAGGGAGCAATCAGCCCCAGCATTTT. As protein: CASSPWGSGSNQPQHF. The chain joins TRBV19 to TRBJ1-5; D perhaps matches TRBD1 (5 bases). This CDR3 is built from 16 residues. Germline CDR1 is LNHDA and CDR2 is SQIVND (reference sequence). Trimming took 5 bases from V and 1 from J, leaving 15 bases between them.

V is TRBV18 and J is TRBJ2-3; 7 bases fit TRBD2. In germline, CDR1 is KGHSH, CDR2 LQKENI. V dropped 3 bases and J dropped 4; count of bases not matched to a gene: 16. The CDR3 spans 18 residues. The chain's CDR3 is CASSPQQTLTSAPDTQYF. CDR3 DNA sequence: TGTGCCAGCTCACCGCAACAGACTCTTACTAGCGCTCCAGATACGCAGTATTTT.

This chain links TRBV10-3 with TRBJ2-7; D is unresolved. This CDR3 region has 14 residues. CDR1 and CDR2 (germline): ENHRY, SYGVKD. Deletions cut 3 bases from V and 2 bases from J, with 11 bases between. The CDR3 DNA is TGTGCCATCAGTGACGGAGCGAAAGCCTACGAGCAGTACTTC. Protein sequence: CAISDGAKAYEQYF.

The V and J genes are TRBV2 and TRBJ2-7, with D perhaps being TRBD1 or TRBD2 (5 bases each). V was trimmed by 6 bases and J by 6 bases, leaving 21 bases between them. CDR3 length: 15 amino acids. Per germline, CDR1 SNHLY and CDR2 FYNNEI. Here the CDR3 DNA reads TGTGCCAGCAGATCGTCGGGGCTTCTCGTGGGCGAGCAGTACTTC. Translation gives CASRSSGLLVGEQYF.

The chain uses TRBV6-5 and TRBJ1-6; unclear D gene. With 3 bases removed from V and 7 bases from J, the gap between germline ends came to 13 bases. CDR3 size: 15 residues. Germline V gene lookup returns CDR1 MNHEY and CDR2 SVGAGI. The CDR3 reads CASSYEGDPNSPLHF. The CDR3 DNA is TGTGCCAGCAGTTATGAGGGTGATCCAAATTCACCCCTCCACTTT.

The table lists this clonotype with a count of one. This chain uses TRBV10-3 with TRBJ2-1; 7 positions match TRBD2. The trim removed 0 bases at V and 7 bases at J, leaving 9 bases unmatched. CDR1 is ENHRY and CDR2 is SYGVKD in the germline V gene. The CDR3 has 16 amino acids. The CDR3 DNA follows: TGTGCCATCAGTGAGTCCCGGACTAGTAGGGTGAATGAGCAGTTCTTC. It is translated as CAISESRTSRVNEQFF.